A single sample gave rise to the 26 T cell receptor beta chains below, sequenced in a study of control samples from healthy donors and cancer patients. Here immunoSEQ multiplex PCR was the method, and the copy in TCRdb shows in-frame clones only, minus some. The sample includes roughly 92,000 clones, 85% to 90% of them seen just once. Sequenced material: blood. The receptors here all came from a woman in her fifties or sixties in good health.

This chain connects TRBV19 to TRBJ2-1; 9 positions agree with TRBD2. The germline V gene encodes CDR1 LNHDA and CDR2 SQIVND (reference sequence). The CDR3 loop spans 18 amino acids. Trimming removed 3 bases from V and 8 bases from J; junction bases left unmatched: 17. The DNA for the CDR3 is TGTGCCAGTAGTATTGGGCTAGCGGGAACCGGGGTGGGTGATGAGCAGTTCTTC. Amino acid sequence: CASSIGLAGTGVGDEQFF.

This chain joins TRBV20-1 and TRBJ1-2; the D gene is possibly TRBD1 (5 bases). V lost 3 bases and J 8 bases, leaving 16 bases between the germline ends. This CDR3 contains 13 residues. The germline V gene encodes CDR1 DFQATT and CDR2 SNEGSKA (reference sequence). CDR3 nucleotide sequence: TGCAGTGCTAGTCCCGGTCAGGGCAGAGGCTACACCTTC. This translates into CSASPGQGRGYTF.

The chain links TRBV7-8 to TRBJ2-1, with 9 bases aligning to TRBD2. Germline loops: CDR1 SGHVS, CDR2 FQNEAQ. V dropped 5 bases and J dropped 5; count of bases not matched to a gene: 13. There are 17 residues in the CDR3. CDR3 amino acids: CASSPTGGAGGNNEQFF. CDR3 DNA: TGTGCCAGCAGCCCCACGGGAGGAGCGGGGGGTAACAATGAGCAGTTCTTC.

The chain couples TRBV19 to TRBJ1-1; 8 positions agree with TRBD1. V lost 6 bases and J lost 1; bases outside the gene matches: 4. In germline, CDR1 is LNHDA, CDR2 SQIVND (reference sequence). The CDR3 extends over 14 amino acids. This CDR3 is CASRGQAGNTEAFF. Here the CDR3 DNA reads TGTGCCAGTAGGGGACAGGCGGGGAACACTGAAGCTTTCTTT.

The chain carries TRBV5-4 and TRBJ1-2; D unresolved. CDR3 length: 13 residues. Trimming took 4 bases from V and 5 from J, leaving 12 bases between them. Germline assignment: CDR1 SGHNT and CDR2 YYREEE (reference sequence). Here the CDR3 DNA reads TGTGCCAGCAGCCGTAGCCGGGAGTATGGCTACACCTTC. It yields the protein CASSRSREYGYTF.

The CDR3 bases are TGTGCCAGCTCACCTCGAGCACCTGAGAACACTGAAGCTTTCTTT. This translates into CASSPRAPENTEAFF. The chain employs TRBV18 and TRBJ1-1; D is undetermined. The CDR3 runs 15 residues. From germline, CDR1 is KGHSH and CDR2 LQKENI. Trimming removed 3 bases from V and 1 base from J, with 12 bases in between.

The genes are TRBV19 and TRBJ1-4; no clear D gene. CDR1 is LNHDA and CDR2 is SQIVND in the germline V gene (reference sequence). Trimming removed 8 bases at V and 8 bases at J, with 15 bases between. The CDR3 totals 13 residues. The CDR3 coding sequence is TGTGCCAGTTGCGGAACAGCGGGGGAAAAACTGTTTTTT. It codes for CASCGTAGEKLFF.

This chain joins TRBV6-2 or TRBV6-3 and TRBJ2-3; D gene ambiguous. Germline CDR1 is MNHEY and CDR2 is SVGEGT. This CDR3 has 14 amino acids. With 2 bases removed from V and 8 bases from J, the gap between germline ends came to 14 bases. Here the CDR3 reads CASSYGQPSATQYF. As DNA, the CDR3 is TGTGCCAGCAGTTACGGGCAGCCGTCGGCTACGCAGTATTTT.

The chain couples TRBV7-8 to TRBJ1-2; D ambiguous. Trimming cost V 1 base and J 0 bases, with 6 bases left between them. This CDR3 has 14 amino acids. Germline-derived CDR1 and CDR2 are SGHVS and FQNEAQ. The CDR3 nucleotides are TGTGCCAGCAGCTTAGGCCAGGCTAACTATGGCTACACCTTC. Translated: CASSLGQANYGYTF.

This chain links TRBV29-1 with TRBJ1-2; TRBD1 matches 10 bases. After removal of 6 bases from V and 4 bases from J, the junction contained 5 bases not matched to a gene. The CDR3 sequence is 13 residues long. CDR1 and CDR2 (germline): SQVTM, ANQGSEA. In DNA, the CDR3 is TGCAGCGTGGCATGGACAGGGGGCTATGGCTACACCTTC. This sequence encodes CSVAWTGGYGYTF.

This chain uses TRBV6-5 with TRBJ1-4; D remains ambiguous. V was shortened by 5 bases and J by 0 bases, with 7 bases between the two germline ends. This CDR3 is 14 amino acids long. Germline CDR1 MNHEY, CDR2 SVGAGI. The CDR3 region has the DNA TGTGCCAGCAGTCCCCTGGCAACTAATGAAAAACTGTTTTTT. This sequence encodes CASSPLATNEKLFF.

The chain uses TRBV5-1 and TRBJ2-5; 8 nucleotides line up with TRBD2. Germline V gene data show CDR1 as SGHRS and CDR2 as YFSETQ. The V and J ends lost 0 bases and 1 base, in that order; junction bases with no gene match: 8. This CDR3 spans 17 amino acids. The CDR3 bases are TGCGCCAGCAGCTTGGCTCCGGGACTAGGGGCCCAAGAGACCCAGTACTTC. This translates into CASSLAPGLGAQETQYF.

The chain has TRBV21-1 and TRBJ2-7; the D call of TRBD1 is as the table states it, not checked on the DNA. TRBV21-1 is described as a pseudogene. This CDR3 region has 18 residues. The CDR3 protein is CASSKWGLDRGPVEEQYF. In nucleotides, the CDR3 is TGTGCCAGCAGCAAATGGGGCCTGGACAGGGGGCCCGTAGAAGAGCAGTACTTC.

This clone was seen only a few times. The chain joins TRBV11-2 to TRBJ1-1, with D uncertain. The CDR3 covers 14 residues. Germline loops: CDR1 SGHAT, CDR2 FQNNGV. V was clipped by 11 bases and J by 1 base, with 17 bases between them. The CDR3 loop reads CASRFEQRNTEAFF. In DNA, the CDR3 is TGTGCCTCTCGTTTTGAACAACGGAACACTGAAGCTTTCTTT.

For the CDR3, the DNA is TGTGCCAGCAGTTGGGGTACGGGCGCGTACAATGAGCAGTTCTTC. Translated, it gives CASSWGTGAYNEQFF. This chain links TRBV28 with TRBJ2-1; D is unresolved. Germline CDR1 reads MDHEN; CDR2 reads SYDVKM. This CDR3 has 15 residues. Trimming left V 4 bases short and J 4 bases short, with 14 bases between.

The table lists this clone with a few counts. The V and J genes are TRBV6-4 and TRBJ2-3; a possible D gene is TRBD2 (6 bases). CDR3 size: 15 residues. Germline lookup yields CDR1 MRHNA and CDR2 SNTAGT. V dropped 2 bases and J dropped 1 base, with 10 bases sitting between them. CDR3: CASSDGTGGTDTQYF. The CDR3 nucleotides are TGTGCCAGCAGTGACGGCACGGGGGGCACAGATACGCAGTATTTT.

The chain is built from TRBV18 and TRBJ1-2; D remains unclear. CDR3 length: 15 amino acids. Trimming pared 0 bases from V and 2 bases from J, leaving 10 bases between. CDR1 KGHSH and CDR2 LQKENI come from the germline V gene. The CDR3 reads CASSPPKQTNYGYTF. The CDR3 region has the DNA TGTGCCAGCTCACCACCGAAACAGACAAACTATGGCTACACCTTC.

About this clone itself: Additional DNA sequences in this sample encode the identical CDR3. The chain employs TRBV5-1 and TRBJ1-4; D not resolved. V was trimmed by 4 bases and J by 5 bases, leaving 15 bases between them. This CDR3 comprises 15 residues. Per the germline V gene, CDR1 is SGHRS and CDR2 is YFSETQ. The CDR3 nucleotides read TGCGCCAGCAGCCCGGGGTCGGCCACGAATGAAAAACTGTTTTTT. Translating gives CASSPGSATNEKLFF. Full variable domain (outside the CDR3, taken from reference TRBV5-1 and TRBJ1-4): KAGVTQTPRYLIKTRGQQVTLSCSPISGHRSVSWYQQTPGQGLQFLFEYFSETQRNKGNFPGRFSGRQFSNSRSEMNVSTLELGDSALYLCASSPGSATNEKLFFGSGTQLSVL.

This chain connects TRBV6-5 to TRBJ1-5, with 8 bases matching TRBD1. The germline V gene encodes CDR1 MNHEY and CDR2 SVGAGI. The CDR3 has 15 residues. With 6 bases clipped from V and 1 base from J, the junction kept 5 bases outside the gene matches. Here the CDR3 reads CASRYTGGSNQPQHF. DNA of the CDR3: TGTGCCAGCAGATACACAGGGGGAAGCAATCAGCCCCAGCATTTT.

The chain is built from TRBV3-1 (or the pseudogene TRBV3-2) and TRBJ2-3, with 8 bases matching TRBD2. Germline V gene lookup returns CDR1 LGHDT and CDR2 YNNKEL (reference sequence). V lost 0 bases and J lost 0; bases outside the gene matches: 8. The CDR3 extends over 18 amino acids. The CDR3 coding sequence is TGTGCCAGCAGCCAAGATAGTAGCGGGACCACTAGCACAGATACGCAGTATTTT. The encoded protein is CASSQDSSGTTSTDTQYF.

This sequence joins TRBV5-1 and TRBJ2-1; 9 bases map to TRBD2. This CDR3 has 15 amino acids. Trimming at V came to 2 bases and at J to 6 bases, leaving 6 bases not matched to a gene. Germline assignment: CDR1 SGHRS and CDR2 YFSETQ. CDR3 bases: TGCGCCAGCAGCTTTTTTAGCGGGAGACGCAATGAGCAGTTCTTC. Translating it yields CASSFFSGRRNEQFF.

The chain links TRBV28 to TRBJ1-5; D gene uncertain. The CDR3 runs to 14 residues. V was cut by 3 bases and J by 0 bases, with 6 bases left in between. Germline CDR1 is MDHEN and CDR2 is SYDVKM. The CDR3 region has the DNA TGTGCCAGCAGTTTCCATTATAGCAATCAGCCCCAGCATTTT. It is translated as CASSFHYSNQPQHF.

The CDR3 protein is CASSFRRARALQELFF. The DNA of the CDR3 is TGTGCCAGCAGCTTTAGAAGGGCCCGGGCGCTACAGGAGCTGTTTTTT. The V and J genes are TRBV11-1 and TRBJ2-2; no clear D gene. Looked up from germline, CDR1 is SGHAT and CDR2 is FQDESV (reference sequence). The CDR3 spans 16 residues. V lost 3 bases and J 10 bases, leaving 21 bases between the germline ends.

The chain employs TRBV18 and TRBJ1-3, with D unclear. The CDR3 spans 13 residues. CDR1 and CDR2 from the germline V gene are KGHSH and LQKENI. V gave up 2 bases and J gave up 4 bases, with 6 bases separating them. CDR3 protein: CASSPSTGNTIYF. CDR3 in DNA: TGTGCCAGCTCACCAAGCACCGGAAACACCATATATTTT.

The chain uses TRBV14 and TRBJ1-3, with unresolved D. Germline assignment: CDR1 SGHDN and CDR2 FVKESK. Trimming left V 3 bases short and J 0 bases short, with 12 bases between. The CDR3 totals 16 residues. The CDR3 nucleotides read TGTGCCAGCAGCCATTTTCAGGCCATCTCTGGAAACACCATATATTTT. Its translation: CASSHFQAISGNTIYF.

This chain connects TRBV7-2 to TRBJ2-2; D remains unclear. This CDR3 has 15 residues. CDR1 SGHTA and CDR2 FQGNSA come from the germline V gene. The V end was cut by 5 bases, the J end by 4 bases, with 14 bases between. CDR3 loop: CASSLRLVSTGELFF. CDR3 bases: TGTGCCAGCAGCCTGAGGCTAGTCAGCACCGGGGAGCTGTTTTTT.